This T cell receptor (beta chain) appears in the sequencing data of a study of OX40 agonist ivuxolimab in advanced cancers. Background on the study: Patients received ivuxolimab, an intravenous treatment, every 2 weeks at 0.01 to 10 mg/kg. Enrolled patients in dose escalation had cancers that were hepatocellular carcinoma, melanoma, renal cell or head and neck cancer.

Study-wide findings and caveats: Some patients without response likewise showed low normalized clonal expansion. Mean expanded clone counts were higher in CD8+ than CD4+ T cells.

As regards this clone: Its antigen is not known.

Deletions cut 4 bases from V and 3 bases from J, with 10 bases between. Germline lookup yields CDR1 SGHKS and CDR2 YYEKEE (reference sequence). The CDR3 sequence is 13 residues long. Using immunoSEQ multiplex PCR, the repertoire was profiled, and TCRdb retains in-frame clones only, with some absent. The sample has 65,000 to 90,000 clones, more than 80% seen once; the top ten hold 2.5% to 3%. This rearrangement joins TRBV5-5 to TRBJ1-2, with no clear D. The receptor was derived from an adult with an advanced solid tumor such as melanoma, head and neck, liver or kidney cancer. Sequencing was performed on CD4+ or CD8+ T cells sorted from blood, taken in a trial of the OX40 agonist ivuxolimab. In DNA, the CDR3 is TGTGCCAGCAGCATCGGACTGGACTATGGCTACACCTTC. It encodes CASSIGLDYGYTF.